Sequencing of this TCR beta chain was carried out in a study of T cell responses to AZD1222 COVID-19 vaccine. Assay: immunoSEQ multiplex PCR; the TCRdb copy retains only in-frame clones and omits some. Of about 150,000 clones in the sample, just over 90% were seen once. The sequence derives from an adult in good health. Specimen: peripheral blood, collected on day 0 of MenACWY control vaccination.

The CDR3 nucleotides are TGTGCCAGCAGTTTAGGAGGGAAGGCGAACACTGAAGCTTTCTTT. This encodes CASSLGGKANTEAFF. This chain connects TRBV28 to TRBJ1-1, with unresolved D. The germline CDR1 and CDR2 sequences are MDHEN and SYDVKM. The CDR3 runs 15 residues. The V and J ends lost 2 bases and 1 base respectively, with 11 bases between them.